Below, 3 T cell receptor beta chains from the same sample are listed, as sequenced in a study of T cell responses to AZD1222 COVID-19 vaccine. Here immunoSEQ multiplex PCR was the method, and the copy in TCRdb shows in-frame clones only, minus some. The repertoire holds 200,000 or so clones, with over 80% as singletons. The material was peripheral blood, obtained on day 0 of MenACWY control vaccination. The receptor set was obtained from an adult in good health.

The gene calls are TRBV7-9 and TRBJ2-7; TRBD1 matches 7 bases. The V gene's germline CDR1 is SEHNR and CDR2 FQNEAQ (reference sequence). The length of the CDR3 is 15 residues. V lost 4 bases to trimming and J lost 3 bases; unmatched junction nucleotides: 9. DNA of the CDR3: TGTGCCAGCAGCTCCGCCGGGACAGAAAACTACGAGCAGTACTTC. Its translation: CASSSAGTENYEQYF.

Turning to this clone: Other nucleotide sequences from this sample produce the same CDR3. The J gene is TRBJ2-7, the V gene TRBV18; no reliable D call. V shed 5 bases and J shed 0 bases, with 5 bases lying between them. The CDR3 is 12 residues long. CDR1 is KGHSH, CDR2 LQKENI, per germline. The CDR3 sequence: CASSRDSYEQYF. The CDR3 bases are TGTGCCAGCTCAAGGGACTCCTACGAGCAGTACTTC.

The sample holds a few counts of this clone. The V call is TRBV6-1, the J call TRBJ2-7; D assignment may be TRBD1 or TRBD2 (5 bases each). The CDR3 is 16 amino acids. Germline CDR1 MNHNS, CDR2 SASEGT. V was trimmed by 2 bases and J by 2 bases, leaving 16 bases between them. The CDR3 nucleotides are TGTGCCAGCAGTGAACCACCAGGGACGCCAACCTACGAGCAGTACTTC. It specifies CASSEPPGTPTYEQYF.